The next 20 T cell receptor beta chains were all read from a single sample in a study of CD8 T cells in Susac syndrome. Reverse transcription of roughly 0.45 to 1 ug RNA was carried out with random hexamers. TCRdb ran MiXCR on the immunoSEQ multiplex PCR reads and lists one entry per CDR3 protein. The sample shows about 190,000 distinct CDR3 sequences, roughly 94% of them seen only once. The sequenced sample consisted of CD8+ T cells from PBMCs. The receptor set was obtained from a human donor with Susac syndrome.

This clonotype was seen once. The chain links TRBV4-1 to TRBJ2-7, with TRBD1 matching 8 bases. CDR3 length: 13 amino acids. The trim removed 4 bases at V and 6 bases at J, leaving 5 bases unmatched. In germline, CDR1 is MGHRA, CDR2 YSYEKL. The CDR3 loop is CASSLETGVEQYF. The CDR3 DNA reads TGCGCCAGCAGCCTAGAGACAGGGGTCGAGCAGTACTTC.

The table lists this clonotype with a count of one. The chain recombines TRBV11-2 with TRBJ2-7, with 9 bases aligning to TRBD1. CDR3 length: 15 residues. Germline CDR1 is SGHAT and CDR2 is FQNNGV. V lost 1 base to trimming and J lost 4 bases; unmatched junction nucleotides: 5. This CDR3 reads CASSLAPDRGYEQYF. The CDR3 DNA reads TGTGCCAGCAGCTTAGCCCCGGACAGGGGTTACGAGCAGTACTTC.

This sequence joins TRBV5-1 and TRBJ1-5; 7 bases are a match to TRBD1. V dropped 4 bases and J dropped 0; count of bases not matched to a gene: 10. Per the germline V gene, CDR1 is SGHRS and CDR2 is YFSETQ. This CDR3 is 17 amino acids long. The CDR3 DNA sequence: TGCGCCAGCAGCCCAGGGACAGACTCCTATAGCAATCAGCCCCAGCATTTT. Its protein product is CASSPGTDSYSNQPQHF. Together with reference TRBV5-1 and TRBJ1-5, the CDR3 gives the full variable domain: KAGVTQTPRYLIKTRGQQVTLSCSPISGHRSVSWYQQTPGQGLQFLFEYFSETQRNKGNFPGRFSGRQFSNSRSEMNVSTLELGDSALYLCASSPGTDSYSNQPQHFGDGTRLSIL.

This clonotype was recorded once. The CDR3 here is CASSQESAGVQPQHF. CDR3 bases: TGCGCCAGCAGCCAAGAATCGGCAGGGGTACAGCCCCAGCATTTT. This chain joins TRBV4-1 and TRBJ1-5; D perhaps matches TRBD1 (6 bases). Looked up from germline, CDR1 is MGHRA and CDR2 is YSYEKL. This CDR3 is built from 15 residues. Trimming shortened V by 0 bases and J by 7 bases, and 13 bases separated the two germline ends.

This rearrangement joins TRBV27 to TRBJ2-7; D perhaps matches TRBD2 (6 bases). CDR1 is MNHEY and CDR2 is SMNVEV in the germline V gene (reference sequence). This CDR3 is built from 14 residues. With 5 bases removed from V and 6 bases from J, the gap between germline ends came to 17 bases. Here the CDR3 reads CASSLSGTPREQYF. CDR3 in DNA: TGTGCCAGCAGTCTCTCCGGGACTCCGCGCGAGCAGTACTTC.

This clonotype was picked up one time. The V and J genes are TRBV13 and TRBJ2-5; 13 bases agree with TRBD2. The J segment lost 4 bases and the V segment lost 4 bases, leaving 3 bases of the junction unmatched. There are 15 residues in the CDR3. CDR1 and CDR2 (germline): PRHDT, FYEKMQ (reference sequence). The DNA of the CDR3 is TGTGCCAGCAGCTGGGGACTAGCGGGAAGAGAGACCCAGTACTTC. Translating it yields CASSWGLAGRETQYF.

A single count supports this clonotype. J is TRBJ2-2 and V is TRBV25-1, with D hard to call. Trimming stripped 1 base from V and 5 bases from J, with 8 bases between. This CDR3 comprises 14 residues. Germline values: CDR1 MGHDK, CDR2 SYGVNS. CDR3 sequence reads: CASSELTETGELFF. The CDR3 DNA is TGTGCCAGCAGTGAATTAACAGAAACCGGGGAGCTGTTTTTT.

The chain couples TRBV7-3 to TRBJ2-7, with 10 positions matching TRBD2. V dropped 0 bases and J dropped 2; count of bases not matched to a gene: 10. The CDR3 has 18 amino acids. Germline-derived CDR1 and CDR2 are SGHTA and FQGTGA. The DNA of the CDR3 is TGTGCCAGCAGCTTAACGATCCTCGGGACTAGCGTGACCTACGAGCAGTACTTC. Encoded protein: CASSLTILGTSVTYEQYF.

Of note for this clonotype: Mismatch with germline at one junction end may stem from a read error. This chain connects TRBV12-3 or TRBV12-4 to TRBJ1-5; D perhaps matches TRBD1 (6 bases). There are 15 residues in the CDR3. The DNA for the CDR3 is TGTGCCAGCAGTAAGGGACAATCTAGCTATCAGCCCCAGCATTTT. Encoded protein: CASSKGQSSYQPQHF.

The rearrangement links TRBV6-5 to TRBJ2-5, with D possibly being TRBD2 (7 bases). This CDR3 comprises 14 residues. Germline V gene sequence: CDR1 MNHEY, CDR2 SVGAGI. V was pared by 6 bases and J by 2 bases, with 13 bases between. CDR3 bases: TGTGCCAGCAGACCCAGCGGGACACAAGAGACCCAGTACTTC. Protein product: CASRPSGTQETQYF.

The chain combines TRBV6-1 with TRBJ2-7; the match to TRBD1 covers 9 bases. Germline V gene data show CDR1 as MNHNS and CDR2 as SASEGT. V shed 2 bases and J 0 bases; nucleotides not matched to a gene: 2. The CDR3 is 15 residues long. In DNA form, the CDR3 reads TGTGCCAGCAGTGAACGGGACAGGGACTCCTACGAGCAGTACTTC. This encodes CASSERDRDSYEQYF.

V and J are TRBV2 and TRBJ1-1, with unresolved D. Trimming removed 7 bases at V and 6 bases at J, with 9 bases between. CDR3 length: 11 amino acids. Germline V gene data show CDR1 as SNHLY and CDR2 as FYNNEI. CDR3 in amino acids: CASTKTPEAFF. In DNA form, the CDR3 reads TGTGCCAGCACTAAGACCCCTGAAGCTTTCTTT.

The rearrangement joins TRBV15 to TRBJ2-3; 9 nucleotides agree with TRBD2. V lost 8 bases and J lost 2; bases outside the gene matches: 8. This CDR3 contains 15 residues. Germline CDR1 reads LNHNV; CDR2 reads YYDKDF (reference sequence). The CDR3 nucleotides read TGTGCCACCTGTCGCGGGAGGGGGCACACAGATACGCAGTATTTT. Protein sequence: CATCRGRGHTDTQYF. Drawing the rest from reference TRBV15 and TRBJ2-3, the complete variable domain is DAMVIQNPRYQVTQFGKPVTLSCSQTLNHNVMYWYQQKSSQAPKLLFHYYDKDFNNEADTPDNFQSRRPNTSFCFLDIRSPGLGDTAMYLCATCRGRGHTDTQYFGPGTRLTVL.

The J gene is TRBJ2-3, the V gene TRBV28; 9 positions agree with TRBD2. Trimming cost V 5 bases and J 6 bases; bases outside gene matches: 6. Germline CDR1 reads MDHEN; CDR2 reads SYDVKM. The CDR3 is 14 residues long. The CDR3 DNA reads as TGTGCCAGCAGTCGACTAGCGGCCCCGGATACGCAGTATTTT. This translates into CASSRLAAPDTQYF.

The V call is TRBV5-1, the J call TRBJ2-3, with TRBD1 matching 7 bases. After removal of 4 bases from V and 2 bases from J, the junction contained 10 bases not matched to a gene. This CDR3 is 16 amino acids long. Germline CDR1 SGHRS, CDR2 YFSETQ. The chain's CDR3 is CASSARDSLTTDTQYF. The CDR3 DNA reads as TGCGCCAGCAGCGCCCGGGACAGCCTAACCACAGATACGCAGTATTTT.

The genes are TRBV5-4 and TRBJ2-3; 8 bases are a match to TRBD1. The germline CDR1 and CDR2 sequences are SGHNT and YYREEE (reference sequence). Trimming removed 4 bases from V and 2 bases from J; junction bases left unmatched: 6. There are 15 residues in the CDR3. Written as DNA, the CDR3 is TGTGCCAGCAGCCCAAGGACAGGGCTCACAGATACGCAGTATTTT. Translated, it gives CASSPRTGLTDTQYF.

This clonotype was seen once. The CDR3 loop is CASSLFSGTAAAEQYF. DNA for the CDR3: TGTGCCAGCAGCTTATTCTCCGGGACCGCTGCAGCCGAGCAGTACTTC. This chain uses TRBV5-6 with TRBJ2-7, with D perhaps matching TRBD1 or TRBD2 (5 bases each). In germline, CDR1 is SGHDT, CDR2 YYEEEE. The V end was cut by 2 bases, the J end by 6 bases, with 21 bases between. This CDR3 has 16 amino acids.

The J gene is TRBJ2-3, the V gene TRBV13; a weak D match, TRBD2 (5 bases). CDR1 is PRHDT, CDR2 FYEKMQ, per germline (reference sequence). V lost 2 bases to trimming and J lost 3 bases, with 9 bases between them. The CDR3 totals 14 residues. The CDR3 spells CASSLPSRTDTQYF. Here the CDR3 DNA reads TGTGCCAGCAGCTTACCTAGCAGAACAGATACGCAGTATTTT.

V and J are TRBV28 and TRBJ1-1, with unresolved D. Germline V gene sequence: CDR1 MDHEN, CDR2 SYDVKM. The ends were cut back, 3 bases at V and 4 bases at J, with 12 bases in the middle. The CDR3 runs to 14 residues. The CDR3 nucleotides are TGTGCCAGCAGTTTTCCGGAATTGGGCACTGAAGCTTTCTTT. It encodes CASSFPELGTEAFF.

In nucleotides, the CDR3 is TGTGCCAGCAGCCTATTGACAGATGACGGGCAGTACTTC. Translating it yields CASSLLTDDGQYF. The rearrangement links TRBV11-2 to TRBJ2-7; tentative D call: TRBD1 (5 bases). Per germline, CDR1 SGHAT and CDR2 FQNNGV. Trimming took 5 bases from V and 9 from J, leaving 17 bases between them. The CDR3 sequence is 13 residues long.